The 8 T cell receptor beta chains below all came from one sample that was sequenced in a study of T cells in Graves' hyperthyroidism and ophthalmopathy. Amplified TCR beta CDR3 regions came from RNA transcripts. Using the HTBI primer set, a first-round RT-PCR was run on the TCR CDR3. A single record per CDR3 protein comes from TCRdb applying MiXCR to the multiplex PCR reads. The sample carries 400,000 to 550,000 distinct CDR3 sequences, approximately 15% recorded once. Sequenced input: blood. These receptors were taken from a woman under 30 with Graves' hyperthyroidism.

The CDR3 loop is CASSGGLGAVGTEAFF. CDR3 nucleotides: TGTGCCAGCAGTGGGGGGTTAGGGGCCGTGGGCACTGAAGCTTTCTTT. The chain uses TRBV25-1 and TRBJ1-1, with TRBD1 as a possible D gene (5 bases). Trimming took 4 bases from V and 4 from J, leaving 19 bases between them. Germline V gene lookup returns CDR1 MGHDK and CDR2 SYGVNS. The CDR3 length is 16 residues.

This clonotype was counted at least ten times. V gene TRBV7-9 combines with J gene TRBJ2-2; either TRBD1 or TRBD2 may supply D (5 bases each). Germline V gene sequence: CDR1 SEHNR, CDR2 FQNEAQ (reference sequence). The CDR3 runs 15 residues. Trimming shortened V by 1 base and J by 3 bases, and 9 bases separated the two germline ends. The CDR3 nucleotides read TGTGCCAGCAGCTTAGAGGGACGTTACACCGGGGAGCTGTTTTTT. Protein: CASSLEGRYTGELFF.

There are many counts of this clonotype. V usage is TRBV18 and J usage is TRBJ2-1; TRBD2 matches at 13 bases. V was pared by 3 bases and J by 5 bases, with 7 bases of the junction left unmatched. Germline V gene lookup returns CDR1 KGHSH and CDR2 LQKENI. CDR3 size: 17 residues. CDR3 in DNA: TGTGCCAGCTCACCCCGGGGACTAGCGGGACCCGACAATGAGCAGTTCTTC. Encoded protein: CASSPRGLAGPDNEQFF.

Note on this clonotype: Compared with germline, one end of the junction differs, possibly owing to a read error. J is TRBJ2-7 and V is TRBV24-1; the D call may be TRBD1 or TRBD2 (5 bases each). The germline V gene encodes CDR1 KGHDR and CDR2 SFDVKD. The CDR3 runs 17 residues. The CDR3 region has the DNA TGTGCCGCCAGTGACAGACCAACCGGGACCGGTCGCTACGAGCAGTACTTC. Protein: CAASDRPTGTGRYEQYF.

This clonotype was found a few times. The chain carries TRBV7-9 and TRBJ1-1; TRBD1 aligns across 10 bases. The CDR3 loop spans 15 amino acids. J gave up 4 bases and V 6 bases, and 8 bases lay outside the gene matches. Per the germline V gene, CDR1 is SEHNR and CDR2 is FQNEAQ (reference sequence). The chain's CDR3 is CASSSTGGGSTEAFF. The DNA of the CDR3 is TGTGCCAGCAGTTCGACAGGGGGCGGGAGCACTGAAGCTTTCTTT.

This clonotype was detected many times. J is TRBJ2-1 and V is TRBV29-1, with D perhaps given as TRBD1 or TRBD2 (5 bases each). V was clipped by 5 bases and J by 9 bases, with 23 bases between them. The CDR3 runs 15 residues. Germline loops: CDR1 SQVTM, CDR2 ANQGSEA. CDR3 loop: CSVPSRGGLGLEQFF. The CDR3 DNA reads TGCAGCGTTCCCTCACGGGGCGGGTTGGGTCTTGAGCAGTTCTTC.

This clonotype occurred many times. The chain employs TRBV20-1 and TRBJ2-3; 13 nucleotides align to TRBD2. V trimming: 5 bases; J trimming: 6 bases; junction bases outside the gene matches: 8. Germline V lookup: CDR1 DFQATT, CDR2 SNEGSKA (reference sequence). This CDR3 spans 15 amino acids. The CDR3 reads CSAAGLAGDGDTQYF. In nucleotides, the CDR3 is TGCAGTGCTGCCGGACTAGCGGGAGACGGGGATACGCAGTATTTT.

This clonotype has more than one count but fewer than ten. This chain connects TRBV7-9 to TRBJ2-3, with 11 bases identical to TRBD2. V lost 5 bases to trimming and J lost 5 bases; unmatched junction nucleotides: 3. Germline-derived CDR1 and CDR2 are SEHNR and FQNEAQ (reference sequence). CDR3 size: 14 residues. As DNA, the CDR3 is TGTGCCAGCAGCGCGGGGACTAGCGGAGATACGCAGTATTTT. Translated: CASSAGTSGDTQYF.